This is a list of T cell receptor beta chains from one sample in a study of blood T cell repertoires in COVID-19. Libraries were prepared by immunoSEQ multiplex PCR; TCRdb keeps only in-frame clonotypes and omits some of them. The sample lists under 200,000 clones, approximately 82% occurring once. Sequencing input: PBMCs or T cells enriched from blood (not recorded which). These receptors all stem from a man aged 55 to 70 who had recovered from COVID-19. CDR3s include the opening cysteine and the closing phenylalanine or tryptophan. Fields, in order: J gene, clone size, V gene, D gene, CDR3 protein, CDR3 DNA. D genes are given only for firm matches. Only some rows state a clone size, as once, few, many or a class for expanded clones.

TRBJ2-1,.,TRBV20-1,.,CSAARDFEQFF,TGCAGTGCCGCGCGGGATTTTGAGCAGTTCTTC
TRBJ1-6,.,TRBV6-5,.,CASSYSRSPLHF,TGTGCCAGCAGTTACTCTCGTTCACCCCTCCACTTT
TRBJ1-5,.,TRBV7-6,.,CASSLAQGNQPQHF,TGTGCCAGCAGCTTAGCACAGGGTAATCAGCCCCAGCATTTT
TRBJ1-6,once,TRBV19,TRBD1,CASTRQGNNSPLHF,TGTGCCAGTACCCGACAGGGGAATAATTCACCCCTCCACTTT
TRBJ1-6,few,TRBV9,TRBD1,CASSQGVLYSPLHF,TGTGCCAGCAGCCAGGGGGTTCTTTATTCACCCCTCCACTTT
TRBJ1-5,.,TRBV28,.,CASSFNRGTVTNQPQHF,TGTGCCAGCAGTTTTAATCGGGGTACGGTTACAAATCAGCCCCAGCATTTT
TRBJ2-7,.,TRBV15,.,CATSRDRQGEVGASYEQYF,TGTGCCACCAGCAGAGATCGTCAGGGGGAGGTTGGGGCCTCCTACGAGCAGTACTTC
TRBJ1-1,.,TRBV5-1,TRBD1,CASSYGQGSMNTEAFF,TGCGCCAGCAGCTACGGACAGGGTAGCATGAACACTGAAGCTTTCTTT
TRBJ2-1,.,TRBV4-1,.,CASSQGRGGRNEQFF,TGCGCCAGCAGCCAAGGCCGCGGGGGCCGCAATGAGCAGTTCTTC
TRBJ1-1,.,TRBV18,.,CASSPYGPLNTEAFF,TGTGCCAGCTCACCTTATGGGCCGCTGAACACTGAAGCTTTCTTT
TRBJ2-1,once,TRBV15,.,CATQGYGRNEQFF,TGTGCCACTCAAGGGTATGGGAGGAATGAGCAGTTCTTC
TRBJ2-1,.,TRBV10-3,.,CASSGVSYNEQFF,TGTGCCAGCTCAGGGGTGTCCTACAATGAGCAGTTCTTC
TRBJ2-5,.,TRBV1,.,CTSSLWGLTQETQYF,TGCACCAGCAGCCTTTGGGGGCTGACTCAAGAGACCCAGTACTTC
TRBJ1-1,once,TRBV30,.,CAWSRAEYTEAFF,TGTGCCTGGAGTCGCGCCGAATACACTGAAGCTTTCTTT
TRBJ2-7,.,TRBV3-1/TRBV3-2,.,CASSPQGRAWYF,TGTGCCAGCAGCCCCCAGGGCAGGGCGTGGTACTTC
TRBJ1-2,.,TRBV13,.,CASSLNRGDYGYTF,TGTGCCAGCAGCCTCAACCGGGGGGATTATGGCTACACCTTC
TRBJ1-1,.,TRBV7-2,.,CASSPGSRGGEAFF,TGTGCCAGCAGCCCAGGCTCGAGGGGGGGTGAAGCTTTCTTT
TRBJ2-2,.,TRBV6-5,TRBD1,CASRGQGNTGELFF,TGTGCCAGCAGGGGACAGGGGAACACCGGGGAGCTGTTTTTT
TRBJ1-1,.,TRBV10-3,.,CAISDPAGENTEAFF,TGTGCCATCAGTGATCCGGCAGGGGAGAACACTGAAGCTTTCTTT
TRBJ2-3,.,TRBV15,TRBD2,CATSRVGLAGTDTQYF,TGTGCCACCAGCAGAGTCGGGCTAGCGGGCACAGATACGCAGTATTTT
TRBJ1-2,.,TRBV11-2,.,CASSLPRGNYGYTF,TGTGCCAGCAGCTTACCCCGGGGAAACTATGGCTACACCTTC
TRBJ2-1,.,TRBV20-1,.,CSARVLNEQFF,TGCAGTGCTAGAGTCCTAAATGAGCAGTTCTTC
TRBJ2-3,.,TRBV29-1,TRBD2,CSVPGTSSADTQYF,TGCAGCGTTCCCGGGACTAGTAGCGCAGATACGCAGTATTTT
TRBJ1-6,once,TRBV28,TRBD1,CASSRQGSSYNSPLHF,TGTGCCAGCAGCCGACAGGGAAGCTCCTATAATTCACCCCTCCACTTT
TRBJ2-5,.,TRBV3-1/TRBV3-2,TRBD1,CASRPTAGTGSGETQYF,TGTGCCAGCAGACCCACCGCCGGGACAGGGTCGGGCGAGACCCAGTACTTC
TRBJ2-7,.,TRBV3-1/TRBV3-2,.,CASSQIIGPNEQYF,TGTGCCAGCAGCCAGATCATTGGGCCCAACGAGCAGTACTTC
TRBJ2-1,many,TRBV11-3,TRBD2,CASSPGTSGSIDEQFF,TGTGCCAGCAGCCCCGGGACTAGCGGGAGTATCGATGAGCAGTTCTTC
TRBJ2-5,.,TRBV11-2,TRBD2,CASSLGGSLTETQYF,TGTGCCAGCAGCTTGGGGGGGAGCCTTACGGAGACCCAGTACTTC